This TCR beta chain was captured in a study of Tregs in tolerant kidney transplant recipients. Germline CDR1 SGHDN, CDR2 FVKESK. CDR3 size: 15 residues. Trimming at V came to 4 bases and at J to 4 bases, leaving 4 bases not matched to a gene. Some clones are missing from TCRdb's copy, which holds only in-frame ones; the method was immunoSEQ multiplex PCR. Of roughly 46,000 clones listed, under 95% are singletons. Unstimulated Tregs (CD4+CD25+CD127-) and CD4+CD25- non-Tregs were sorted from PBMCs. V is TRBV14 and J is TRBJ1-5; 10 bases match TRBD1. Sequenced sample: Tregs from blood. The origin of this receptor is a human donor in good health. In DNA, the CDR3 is TGTGCCAGCAGCCCCGGGACAGGGGAGAATCAGCCCCAGCATTTT. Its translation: CASSPGTGENQPQHF.